These 8 T cell receptor beta chains share one sample of origin, sequenced in a study of shared clonotypes between healthy human individuals (TCRdb year 2020). The library was prepared using the immunoSEQ multiplex PCR assay. TCRdb's version of the immuneACCESS table is confined to in-frame rearrangements and falls short of the full clone set. An unresolved V gene accounts for under half of the shortfall where checked; the remainder is of unknown origin. This sample lists approximately 460,000 clones; approximately 77% were detected once. The ten largest account for 12% of the sample. The source material was PBMCs. Source of these receptors: a middle-aged woman in good health. Some clones in this sample may be carry-over from other donors' samples.

This clone was observed at least ten times. The J gene is TRBJ1-3, the V gene TRBV2; the D gene is possibly TRBD1 (5 bases). The germline V and J ends were trimmed by 4 bases and 4 bases, with 17 bases remaining between them. Germline V CDR1 and CDR2: SNHLY, FYNNEI. The CDR3 consists of 16 residues. CDR3 sequence (DNA): TGTGCCAGCAGTGTTTCCCGACAGCCGGCAGGAAACACCATATATTTT. Residues: CASSVSRQPAGNTIYF.

The chain has TRBV5-1 and TRBJ2-3, with D unclear. V gave up 3 bases and J gave up 5 bases, with 7 bases separating them. The germline V gene encodes CDR1 SGHRS and CDR2 YFSETQ. The CDR3 sequence is 12 residues long. The CDR3 loop is CASSWEQDTQYF. CDR3 nucleotides: TGCGCCAGCAGCTGGGAACAAGATACGCAGTATTTT.

This clone was observed at least ten times. This sample includes further DNA sequences coding for the same CDR3. V and J are TRBV7-9 and TRBJ1-2, with 11 nucleotides matching TRBD1. CDR1 SEHNR and CDR2 FQNEAQ come from the germline V gene (reference sequence). This CDR3 has 17 residues. The junction had 8 bases not matched to a gene; V was cut back by 5 bases and J by 0 bases. The DNA of the CDR3 is TGTGCCAGCAGCCGTCCCGGGACAGGGGGAGCTAACTATGGCTACACCTTC. Translating gives CASSRPGTGGANYGYTF.

The rearrangement links TRBV10-3 to TRBJ1-2; TRBD1 matches 7 bases. The germline V gene has CDR1 ENHRY and CDR2 SYGVKD. Unmatched junction bases numbered 2, after V lost 0 bases and J lost 7 bases. This CDR3 spans 13 amino acids. The chain's CDR3 is CAISESQGLGYTF. The DNA for the CDR3 is TGTGCCATCAGTGAGTCACAGGGGCTTGGCTACACCTTC.

This clone was seen a few times. V and J are TRBV28 and TRBJ2-5; D might be TRBD1 or TRBD2, each matching 5 bases. Trimming removed 5 bases at V and 4 bases at J, with 14 bases between. From germline, CDR1 is MDHEN and CDR2 SYDVKM. This CDR3 spans 14 amino acids. The CDR3 here is CASSPYVGTETQYF. CDR3 in DNA: TGTGCCAGCAGTCCGTATGTGGGGACAGAGACCCAGTACTTC.

As to this clone: This sequence is one base from a far larger clone and is likely a read error. V usage is TRBV30 and J usage is TRBJ2-7; possibly TRBD1 for D (6 bases). The CDR3 is 14 amino acids. In germline, CDR1 is GTSNPN, CDR2 SVGIG (reference sequence). CDR3 sequence (DNA): TGTGCCCGGAGTGTACTCAGGGGCTCCTACGAGCAGTACTTC. Amino acid sequence: CARSVLRGSYEQYF.

V gene TRBV2 combines with J gene TRBJ1-4; no definite D call. CDR3 length: 14 amino acids. The ends were cut back, 8 bases at V and 3 bases at J, with 13 bases in the middle. Germline V gives CDR1 SNHLY, CDR2 FYNNEI. DNA for the CDR3: TGTGCCAGCTCGGGTCTACCATCTAATGAAAAACTGTTTTTT. Its protein is CASSGLPSNEKLFF.

This clone was observed many times. This chain uses TRBV10-3 with TRBJ2-5, with 8 bases fitting TRBD2. CDR1 is ENHRY, CDR2 SYGVKD, per germline. The CDR3 is made up of 14 amino acids. The junction had 9 bases not matched to a gene; V was cut back by 8 bases and J by 4 bases. The CDR3 sequence is CAIPGSGSGETQYF. CDR3 nucleotide sequence: TGTGCCATCCCAGGAAGCGGGAGCGGAGAGACCCAGTACTTC.